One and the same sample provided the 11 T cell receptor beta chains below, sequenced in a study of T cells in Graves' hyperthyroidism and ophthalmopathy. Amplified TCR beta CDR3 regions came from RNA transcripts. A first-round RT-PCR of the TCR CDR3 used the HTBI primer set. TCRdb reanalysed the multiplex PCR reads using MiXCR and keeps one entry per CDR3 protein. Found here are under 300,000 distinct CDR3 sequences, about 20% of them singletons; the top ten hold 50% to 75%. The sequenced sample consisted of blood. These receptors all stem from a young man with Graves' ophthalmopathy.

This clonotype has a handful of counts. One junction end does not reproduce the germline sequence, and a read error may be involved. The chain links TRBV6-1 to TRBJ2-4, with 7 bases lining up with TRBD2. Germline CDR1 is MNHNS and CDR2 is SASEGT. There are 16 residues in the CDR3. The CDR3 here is CASSPTSALAKNIQYF. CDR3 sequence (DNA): TGTGCCAGCAGCCCCACTAGCGCGCTAGCCAAAAACATCCAGTACTTC.

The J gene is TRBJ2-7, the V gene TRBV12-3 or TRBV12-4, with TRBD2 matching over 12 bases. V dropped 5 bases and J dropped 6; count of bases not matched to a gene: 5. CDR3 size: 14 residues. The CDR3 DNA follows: TGTGCCAGCAGTCCGACTAGCGGGAGTTTCGAGCAGTACTTC. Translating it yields CASSPTSGSFEQYF.

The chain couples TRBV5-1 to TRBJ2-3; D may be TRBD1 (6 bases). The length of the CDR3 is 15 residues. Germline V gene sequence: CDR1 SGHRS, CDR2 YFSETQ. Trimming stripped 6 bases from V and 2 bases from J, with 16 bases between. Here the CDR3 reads CASNGQGSFTDTQYF. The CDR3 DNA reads TGCGCCAGCAACGGTCAGGGGTCCTTCACAGATACGCAGTATTTT.

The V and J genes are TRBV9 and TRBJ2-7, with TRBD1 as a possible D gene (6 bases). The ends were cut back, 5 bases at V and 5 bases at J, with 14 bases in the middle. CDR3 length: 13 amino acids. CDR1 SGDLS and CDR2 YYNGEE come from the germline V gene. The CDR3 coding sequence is TGTGCCAGCAGTTATATCCAGGGGAACGAGCAGTACTTC. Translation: CASSYIQGNEQYF.

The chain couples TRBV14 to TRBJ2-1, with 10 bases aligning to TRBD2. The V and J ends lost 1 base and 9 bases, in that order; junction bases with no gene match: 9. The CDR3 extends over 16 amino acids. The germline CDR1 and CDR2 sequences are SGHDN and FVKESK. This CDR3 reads CASSQALSGRAPEQFF. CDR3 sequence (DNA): TGTGCCAGCAGCCAAGCTTTGAGCGGGAGGGCCCCTGAGCAGTTCTTC.

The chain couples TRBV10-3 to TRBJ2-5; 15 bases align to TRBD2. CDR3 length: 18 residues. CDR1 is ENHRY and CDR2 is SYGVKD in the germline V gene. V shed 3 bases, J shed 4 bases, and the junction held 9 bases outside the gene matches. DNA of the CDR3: TGTGCCATCAGTGACCCCGGACTAGCGGGAGGGCCTGGAGAGACCCAGTACTTC. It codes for CAISDPGLAGGPGETQYF.

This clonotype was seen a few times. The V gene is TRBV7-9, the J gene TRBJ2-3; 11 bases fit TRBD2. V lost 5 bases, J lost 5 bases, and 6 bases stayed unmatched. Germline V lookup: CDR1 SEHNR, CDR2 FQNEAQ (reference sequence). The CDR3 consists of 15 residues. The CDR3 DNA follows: TGTGCCAGCAGCACTAGCGGGAGTGCTGGAGATACGCAGTATTTT. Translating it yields CASSTSGSAGDTQYF.

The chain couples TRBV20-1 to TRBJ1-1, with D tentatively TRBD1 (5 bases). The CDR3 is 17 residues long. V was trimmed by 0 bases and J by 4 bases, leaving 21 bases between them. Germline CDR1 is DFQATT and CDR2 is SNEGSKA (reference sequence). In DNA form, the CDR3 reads TGCAGTGCTAGAGATATTAGTCAGGGTATTAGGAGCACTGAAGCTTTCTTT. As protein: CSARDISQGIRSTEAFF.

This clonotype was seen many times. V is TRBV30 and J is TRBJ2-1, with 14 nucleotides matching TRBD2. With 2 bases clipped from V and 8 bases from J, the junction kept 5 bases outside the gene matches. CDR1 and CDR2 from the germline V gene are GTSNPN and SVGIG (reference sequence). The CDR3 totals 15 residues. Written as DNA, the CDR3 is TGTGCCTGGAGTCAGGGGACTAGCGGGAGCGATGAGCAGTTCTTC. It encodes CAWSQGTSGSDEQFF.

The CDR3 DNA sequence: TGTGCCAGCTCACCAGCTACAGGGGTTGTGAACACTGAAGCTTTCTTT. Amino acids: CASSPATGVVNTEAFF. The chain couples TRBV18 to TRBJ1-1; the match to TRBD1 covers 7 bases. CDR3 size: 16 residues. Germline CDR1 KGHSH, CDR2 LQKENI. The ends lost 2 bases at V and 0 bases at J; junction bases unmatched: 6.

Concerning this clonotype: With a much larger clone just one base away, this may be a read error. The CDR3 is CASSFDPVSVSYEQCF. For the CDR3, the DNA is TGCGCCAGCAGCTTCGATCCAGTCTCAGTCTCCTACGAGCAGTGCTTC. The chain uses TRBV5-1 and TRBJ2-7; D is undetermined. CDR3 length: 16 amino acids. CDR1 and CDR2 (germline): SGHRS, YFSETQ.